The 18 T cell receptor beta chains reported below all come from one sample, sequenced in a study of beta chain features in type 1 diabetes. No antigen has been identified for these receptors. Investigators reverse transcribed all isolated RNA, so they sequenced expressed TCRB transcripts. The data were produced by immunoSEQ multiplex PCR, yet TCRdb's version contains in-frame clones alone and is incomplete. In the table there are roughly 400,000 clones, 9.6% of which are singletons. Study outcomes and limitations: Among patients with Type 1 diabetes, TCRB CDR3s were moderately but significantly shorter in every one of the four CD4+ subsets.

Input material: central memory CD4+ T cells from blood. The source of these receptors is a man aged 25-45 years with type 1 diabetes.

At least ten counts were recorded for this clone. The chain links TRBV7-2 to TRBJ2-7; no clear D gene. The CDR3 totals 14 residues. CDR1 and CDR2 (germline): SGHTA, FQGNSA. V lost 8 bases to trimming and J lost 4 bases, with 18 bases between them. The CDR3 protein is CASGGPDKLYEQYF. The CDR3 DNA follows: TGTGCCAGCGGCGGACCCGACAAGCTATACGAGCAGTACTTC.

This clone was seen a handful of times. The J gene is TRBJ2-3, the V gene TRBV5-6; 9 bases line up with TRBD2. CDR1 and CDR2 from the germline V gene are SGHDT and YYEEEE. V shed 4 bases and J 4 bases; nucleotides not matched to a gene: 4. CDR3 length: 14 amino acids. The CDR3 nucleotides read TGTGCCAGCAGCCCTCGGACTAGCGCAGATACGCAGTATTTT. It is translated as CASSPRTSADTQYF. Full variable domain (outside the CDR3, taken from reference TRBV5-6 and TRBJ2-3): DAGVTQSPTHLIKTRGQQVTLRCSPKSGHDTVSWYQQALGQGPQFIFQYYEEEERQRGNFPDRFSGHQFPNYSSELNVNALLLGDSALYLCASSPRTSADTQYFGPGTRLTVL.

The chain is built from TRBV7-9 and TRBJ1-1; D gene uncertain. The CDR3 has 14 amino acids. V shed 0 bases and J shed 4 bases, with 9 bases lying between them. Germline assignment: CDR1 SEHNR and CDR2 FQNEAQ (reference sequence). For the CDR3, the DNA is TGTGCCAGCAGCTTAGCGGCTGAGCTCACTGAAGCTTTCTTT. It specifies CASSLAAELTEAFF.

This clone was found a few times. The chain employs TRBV2 and TRBJ1-1, with a weak D call TRBD1 (5 bases). CDR1 and CDR2 (germline): SNHLY, FYNNEI. The CDR3 runs 13 residues. Trimming left V 4 bases short and J 5 bases short, with 11 bases between. The CDR3 nucleotides are TGTGCCAGCAGTGGCCAGGGCAGGACTGAAGCTTTCTTT. Residues: CASSGQGRTEAFF. Combining the CDR3 with reference TRBV2 and TRBJ1-1 gives the whole variable domain EPEVTQTPSHQVTQMGQEVILRCVPISNHLYFYWYRQILGQKVEFLVSFYNNEISEKSEIFDDQFSVERPDGSNFTLKIRSTKLEDSAMYFCASSGQGRTEAFFGQGTRLTVV.

This clone has ten or more counts. This chain links TRBV27 with TRBJ1-4; D gene ambiguous. Deletions cut 5 bases from V and 8 bases from J, with 9 bases between. The germline V gene encodes CDR1 MNHEY and CDR2 SMNVEV (reference sequence). This CDR3 contains 12 residues. The CDR3: CASSQNREKLFF. The CDR3 DNA reads as TGTGCCAGCAGTCAAAATCGGGAAAAACTGTTTTTT.

The chain couples TRBV5-1 to TRBJ2-5; no clear D. There are 11 residues in the CDR3. Trimming took 6 bases from V and 6 from J, leaving 9 bases between them. The V gene's germline CDR1 is SGHRS and CDR2 YFSETQ. CDR3 sequence (DNA): TGCGCCAGCAACATCGCCCAGACCCAGTACTTC. Residues: CASNIAQTQYF.

This clone has only a few counts. This chain connects TRBV7-7 to TRBJ1-2; 7 nucleotides agree with TRBD1. CDR1 and CDR2 from the germline V gene are SSHAT and FNYEAQ (reference sequence). With 2 bases clipped from V and 0 bases from J, the junction kept 3 bases outside the gene matches. CDR3 size: 15 residues. Here the CDR3 DNA reads TGTGCCAGCAGCTTACGGGACAGAACTAACTATGGCTACACCTTC. It codes for CASSLRDRTNYGYTF.

This clone was seen a handful of times. The chain has TRBV28 and TRBJ2-3, with 8 bases lining up with TRBD2. Per germline, CDR1 MDHEN and CDR2 SYDVKM. The trim removed 4 bases at V and 5 bases at J, leaving 8 bases unmatched. The CDR3 consists of 15 residues. This CDR3 reads CASSSLAGRLDTQYF. The CDR3 DNA sequence: TGTGCCAGCAGTTCTCTAGCGGGCCGGCTAGATACGCAGTATTTT.

This clone was seen a handful of times. This chain connects TRBV11-3 to TRBJ2-7; TRBD2 matches at 14 bases. Germline loops: CDR1 SGHNT, CDR2 YENEEA. This CDR3 is built from 15 residues. V shed 5 bases and J 6 bases; nucleotides not matched to a gene: 6. CDR3 loop: CASSAGTSGSGEQYF. For the CDR3, the DNA is TGTGCCAGCAGCGCGGGGACTAGCGGGAGTGGCGAGCAGTACTTC.

On this clone itself: A far larger clone is one base from this, pointing to a likely read error. The chain links TRBV5-4 to TRBJ2-1; the match to TRBD2 covers 11 bases. Per the germline V gene, CDR1 is SGHNT and CDR2 is YYREEE (reference sequence). This CDR3 spans 15 amino acids. The chain's CDR3 is CASSQEPSGRNEQFF. The CDR3 nucleotides read TGCGCCAGCAGCCAAGAGCCTAGCGGGAGGAATGAGCAGTTCTTC. Combining the CDR3 with reference TRBV5-4 and TRBJ2-1 gives the whole variable domain ETGVTQSPTHLIKTRGQQVTLRCSSQSGHNTVSWYQQALGQGPQFIFQYYREEENGRGNFPPRFSGLQFPNYSSELNVNALELDDSALYLCASSQEPSGRNEQFFGPGTRLTVL.

The chain is built from TRBV28 and TRBJ2-3; perhaps D is TRBD1 or TRBD2 (5 bases each). The CDR3 length is 12 residues. Between the trimmed V and J ends, which lost 10 bases and 1 base, there was a span of 9 bases. CDR1 MDHEN and CDR2 SYDVKM come from the germline V gene. DNA for the CDR3: TGTGCCATTATGGGGGGCACAGATACGCAGTATTTT. It encodes CAIMGGTDTQYF.

The chain employs TRBV5-1 and TRBJ1-1, with D perhaps TRBD1 (6 bases). Germline CDR1 is SGHRS and CDR2 is YFSETQ. This CDR3 has 17 amino acids. Trimming shortened V by 4 bases and J by 5 bases, and 24 bases separated the two germline ends. CDR3 coding DNA: TGCGCCAGCAGCCCGTTGGGGGGCGGGTATTCTGGAACTGAAGCTTTCTTT. Translation gives CASSPLGGGYSGTEAFF.

The sample holds a few counts of this clone. The rearrangement links TRBV7-8 to TRBJ2-7; the match to TRBD1 covers 7 bases. V was clipped by 1 base and J by 1 base; unmatched bases: 4. Germline V CDR1 and CDR2: SGHVS, FQNEAQ. The CDR3 runs 15 residues. For the CDR3, the DNA is TGTGCCAGCAGCTTAGAGGGACAGCCTTCCTACGAGCAGTACTTC. It encodes CASSLEGQPSYEQYF.

This clone appeared many times. This CDR3 is also generated by other DNA sequences in the sample. The chain recombines TRBV18 with TRBJ2-5; D ambiguous. Trimming stripped 3 bases from V and 4 bases from J, with 6 bases between. This CDR3 spans 12 amino acids. Germline V lookup: CDR1 KGHSH, CDR2 LQKENI. This chain's CDR3 is CASSPLGETQYF. DNA of the CDR3: TGTGCCAGCTCACCCCTCGGAGAGACCCAGTACTTC.

This clone has at least ten counts. The chain has TRBV5-6 and TRBJ2-1; the D gene is possibly TRBD2 (5 bases). CDR3 length equals 11 residues. Looked up from germline, CDR1 is SGHDT and CDR2 is YYEEEE. Trimming stripped 0 bases from V and 12 bases from J, with 7 bases between. The DNA of the CDR3 is TGTGCCAGCAGCTTGGAGAGGGCGCAGTTCTTC. Its translation: CASSLERAQFF. Together with reference TRBV5-6 and TRBJ2-1, the CDR3 gives the full variable domain: DAGVTQSPTHLIKTRGQQVTLRCSPKSGHDTVSWYQQALGQGPQFIFQYYEEEERQRGNFPDRFSGHQFPNYSSELNVNALLLGDSALYLCASSLERAQFFGPGTRLTVL.

This sequence joins TRBV18 and TRBJ1-2, with TRBD1 identical over 8 bases. CDR3 length: 16 residues. V lost 0 bases and J lost 2; bases outside the gene matches: 5. The V gene's germline CDR1 is KGHSH and CDR2 LQKENI. This CDR3 is CASSPPGQGGNYGYTF. The CDR3 DNA follows: TGTGCCAGCTCACCACCTGGACAGGGCGGCAACTATGGCTACACCTTC.

There are a few counts of this clone. V gene TRBV10-1 combines with J gene TRBJ2-1; the match to TRBD1 covers 12 bases. Germline lookup yields CDR1 WNHNN and CDR2 SYGVQD (reference sequence). This CDR3 is 14 amino acids long. Trimming removed 10 bases from V and 6 bases from J; junction bases left unmatched: 7. The chain's CDR3 is CATAPGQGANEQFF. The CDR3 DNA reads as TGCGCCACCGCTCCGGGACAGGGGGCCAATGAGCAGTTCTTC.

In its sample, this clone was seen many times. This specimen includes other DNA sequences encoding the same CDR3. The chain recombines TRBV7-2 with TRBJ2-5; TRBD2 might be the D (6 bases). V dropped 5 bases and J dropped 1 base, with 11 bases sitting between them. The CDR3 contains 14 residues. The germline V gene has CDR1 SGHTA and CDR2 FQGNSA. The CDR3 loop is CASSPTGLQETQYF. In nucleotides, the CDR3 is TGTGCCAGCAGCCCTACGGGACTCCAAGAGACCCAGTACTTC.